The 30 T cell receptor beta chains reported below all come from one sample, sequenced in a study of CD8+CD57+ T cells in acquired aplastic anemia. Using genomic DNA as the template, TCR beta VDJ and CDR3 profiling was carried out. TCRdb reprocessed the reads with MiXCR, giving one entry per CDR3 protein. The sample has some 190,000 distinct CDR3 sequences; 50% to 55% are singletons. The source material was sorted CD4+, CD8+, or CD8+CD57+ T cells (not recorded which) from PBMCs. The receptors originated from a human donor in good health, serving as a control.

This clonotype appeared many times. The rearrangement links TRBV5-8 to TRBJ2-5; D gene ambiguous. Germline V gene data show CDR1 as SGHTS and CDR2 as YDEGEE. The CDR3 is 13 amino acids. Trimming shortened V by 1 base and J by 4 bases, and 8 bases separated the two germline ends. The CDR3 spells CASSLSQLETQYF. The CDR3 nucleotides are TGTGCCAGCAGCTTGAGTCAGTTAGAGACCCAGTACTTC.

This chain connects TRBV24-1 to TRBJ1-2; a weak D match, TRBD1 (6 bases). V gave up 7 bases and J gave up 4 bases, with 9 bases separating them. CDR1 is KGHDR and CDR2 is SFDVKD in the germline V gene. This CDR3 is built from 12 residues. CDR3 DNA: TGTGCCACCAGGGACAGTTCCTATGGCTACACCTTC. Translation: CATRDSSYGYTF.

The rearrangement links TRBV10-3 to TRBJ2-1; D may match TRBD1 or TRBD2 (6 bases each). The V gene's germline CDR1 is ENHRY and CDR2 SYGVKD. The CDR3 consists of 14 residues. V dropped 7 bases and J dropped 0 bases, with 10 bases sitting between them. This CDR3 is CAINRGRSYNEQFF. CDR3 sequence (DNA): TGTGCCATCAATCGGGGGCGCTCCTACAATGAGCAGTTCTTC.

CDR3 in DNA: TGTGCCACCAGCAGAGAAGCAGGGATCTACTATGGCTACACCTTC. Protein product: CATSREAGIYYGYTF. This chain joins TRBV15 and TRBJ1-2; D is possibly TRBD1 (5 bases). Trimming shortened V by 0 bases and J by 3 bases, and 11 bases separated the two germline ends. This CDR3 is 15 amino acids long. Per germline, CDR1 LNHNV and CDR2 YYDKDF (reference sequence).

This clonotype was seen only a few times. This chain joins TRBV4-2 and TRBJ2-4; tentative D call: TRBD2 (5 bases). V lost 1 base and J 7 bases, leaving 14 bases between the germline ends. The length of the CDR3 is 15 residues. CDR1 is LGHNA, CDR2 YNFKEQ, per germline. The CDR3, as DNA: TGTGCCAGCAGCCAAGCGCGGGCAGGTTGGAACATTCAGTACTTC. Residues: CASSQARAGWNIQYF.

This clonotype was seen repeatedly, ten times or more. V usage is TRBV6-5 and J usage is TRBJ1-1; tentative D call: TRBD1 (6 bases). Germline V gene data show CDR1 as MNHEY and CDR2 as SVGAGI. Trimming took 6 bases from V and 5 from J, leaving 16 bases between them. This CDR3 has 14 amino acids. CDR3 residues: CASRTHRAATEAFF. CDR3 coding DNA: TGTGCCAGCAGAACCCACAGGGCGGCGACTGAAGCTTTCTTT.

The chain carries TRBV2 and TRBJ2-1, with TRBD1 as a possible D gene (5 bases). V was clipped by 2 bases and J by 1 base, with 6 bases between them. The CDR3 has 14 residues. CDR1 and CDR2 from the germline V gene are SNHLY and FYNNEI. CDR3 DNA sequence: TGTGCCAGCAGTGAAAGGGGATCCTACAATGAGCAGTTCTTC. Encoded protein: CASSERGSYNEQFF.

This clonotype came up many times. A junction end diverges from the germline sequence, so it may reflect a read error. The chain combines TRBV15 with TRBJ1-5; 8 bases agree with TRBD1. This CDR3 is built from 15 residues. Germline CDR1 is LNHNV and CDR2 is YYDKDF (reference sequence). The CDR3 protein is CATRREQGAGQPQHF. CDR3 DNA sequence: TGTGCCACCCGCAGAGAGCAGGGGGCAGGTCAGCCCCAGCATTTT.

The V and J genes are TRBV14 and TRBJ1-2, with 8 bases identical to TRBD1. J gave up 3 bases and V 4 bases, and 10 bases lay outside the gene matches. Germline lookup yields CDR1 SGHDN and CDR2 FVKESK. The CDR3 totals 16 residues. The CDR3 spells CASSLSRGRGHYGYTF. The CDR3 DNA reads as TGTGCCAGCAGCCTAAGTCGTGGCAGGGGGCACTATGGCTACACCTTC. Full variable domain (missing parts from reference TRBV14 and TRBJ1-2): EAGVTQFPSHSVIEKGQTVTLRCDPISGHDNLYWYRRVMGKEIKFLLHFVKESKQDESGMPNNRFLAERTGGTYSTLKVQPAELEDSGVYFCASSLSRGRGHYGYTFGSGTRLTVV.

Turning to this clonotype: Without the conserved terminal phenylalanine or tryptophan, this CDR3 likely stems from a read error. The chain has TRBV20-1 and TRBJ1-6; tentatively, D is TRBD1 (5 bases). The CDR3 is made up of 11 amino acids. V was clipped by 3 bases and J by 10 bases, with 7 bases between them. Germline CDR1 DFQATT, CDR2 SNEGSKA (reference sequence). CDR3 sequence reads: CSASRDSPLHL. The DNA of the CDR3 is TGCAGTGCTAGCAGGGACTCACCCCTCCACCTT.

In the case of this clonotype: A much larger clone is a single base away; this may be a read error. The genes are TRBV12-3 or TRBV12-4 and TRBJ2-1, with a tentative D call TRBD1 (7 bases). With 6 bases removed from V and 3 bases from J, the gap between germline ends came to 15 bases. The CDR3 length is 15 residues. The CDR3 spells CASRLYQGGYNEQFF. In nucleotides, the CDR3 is TGTGCCAGCAGATTATATCAGGGGGGCTACAATGAGCAGTTCTTC.

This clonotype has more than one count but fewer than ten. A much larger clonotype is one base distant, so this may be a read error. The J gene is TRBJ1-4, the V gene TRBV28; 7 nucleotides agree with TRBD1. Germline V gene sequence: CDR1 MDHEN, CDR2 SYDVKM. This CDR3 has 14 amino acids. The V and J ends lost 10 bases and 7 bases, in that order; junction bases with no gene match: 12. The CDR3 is CAISTGTVSEKLFF. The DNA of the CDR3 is TGTGCCATCAGCACCGGGACAGTGAGTGAAAAACTGTTTTTT.

The CDR3 sequence: CASSLSPTGSNQPQHF. The CDR3 DNA reads TGTGCCAGCAGTTTGAGCCCGACAGGCAGCAATCAGCCCCAGCATTTT. The chain combines TRBV27 with TRBJ1-5; a possible D gene is TRBD1 (6 bases). The CDR3 extends over 16 amino acids. Germline V gene data show CDR1 as MNHEY and CDR2 as SMNVEV (reference sequence). V was clipped by 3 bases and J by 1 base, with 13 bases between them.

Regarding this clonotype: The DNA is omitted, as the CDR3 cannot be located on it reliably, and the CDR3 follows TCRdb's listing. CDR3 protein: CASSFNLGQSNEKLFFGSGTQHF. The chain recombines TRBV7-9 with TRBJ2-5; TRBD1 is the table's D call and was not checked against the DNA. The CDR3 adds up to 23 amino acids, both ends counted. Germline assignment: CDR1 SEHNR and CDR2 FQNEAQ (reference sequence).

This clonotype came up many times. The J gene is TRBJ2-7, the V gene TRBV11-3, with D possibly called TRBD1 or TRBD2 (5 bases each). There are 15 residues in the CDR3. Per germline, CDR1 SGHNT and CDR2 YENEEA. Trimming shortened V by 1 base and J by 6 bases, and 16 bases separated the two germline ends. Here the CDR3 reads CASSLASGPPGEQYF. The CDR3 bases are TGTGCCAGCAGCTTAGCGTCGGGGCCCCCTGGCGAGCAGTACTTC.

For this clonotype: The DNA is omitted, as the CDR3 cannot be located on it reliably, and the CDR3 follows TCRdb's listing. The chain's CDR3 is CSARGSGYMEQFFGPGTSNEKLFF. The chain links TRBV20-1 to TRBJ1-4; the table's D call TRBD1 went unverified against the DNA. Looked up from germline, CDR1 is DFQATT and CDR2 is SNEGSKA (reference sequence). The CDR3 has 24 amino acids, counting both end residues.

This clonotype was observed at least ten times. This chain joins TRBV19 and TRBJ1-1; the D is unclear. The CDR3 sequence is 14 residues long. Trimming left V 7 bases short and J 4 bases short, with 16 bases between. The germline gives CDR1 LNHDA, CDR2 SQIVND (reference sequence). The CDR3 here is CASIHNRESTEAFF. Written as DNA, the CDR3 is TGTGCCAGTATTCACAATCGGGAGAGCACTGAAGCTTTCTTT.

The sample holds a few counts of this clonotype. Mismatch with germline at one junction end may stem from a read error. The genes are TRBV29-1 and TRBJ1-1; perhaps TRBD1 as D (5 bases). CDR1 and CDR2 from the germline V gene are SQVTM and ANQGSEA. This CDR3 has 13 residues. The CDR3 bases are TGCAGCGCTGAGCAGGGAAGGGGCACTGAAGCTTTCTTC. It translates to CSAEQGRGTEAFF.

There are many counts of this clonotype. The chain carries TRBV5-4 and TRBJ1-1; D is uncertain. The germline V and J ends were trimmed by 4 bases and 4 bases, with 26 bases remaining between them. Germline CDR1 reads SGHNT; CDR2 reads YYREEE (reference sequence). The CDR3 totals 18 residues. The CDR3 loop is CASSQTVHRTISGTEAFF. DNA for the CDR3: TGTGCCAGCAGCCAGACCGTCCACCGGACCATTTCGGGCACTGAAGCTTTCTTT. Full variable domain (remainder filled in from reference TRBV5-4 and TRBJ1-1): ETGVTQSPTHLIKTRGQQVTLRCSSQSGHNTVSWYQQALGQGPQFIFQYYREEENGRGNFPPRFSGLQFPNYSSELNVNALELDDSALYLCASSQTVHRTISGTEAFFGQGTRLTVV.

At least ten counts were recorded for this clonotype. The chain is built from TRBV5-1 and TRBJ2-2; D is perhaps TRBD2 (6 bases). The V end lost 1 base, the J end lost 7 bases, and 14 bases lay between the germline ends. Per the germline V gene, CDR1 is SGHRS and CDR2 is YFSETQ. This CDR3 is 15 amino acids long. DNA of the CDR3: TGCGCCAGCAGCTTGCCAGGTGCGGGAATCGGGGAGCTGTTTTTT. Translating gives CASSLPGAGIGELFF.

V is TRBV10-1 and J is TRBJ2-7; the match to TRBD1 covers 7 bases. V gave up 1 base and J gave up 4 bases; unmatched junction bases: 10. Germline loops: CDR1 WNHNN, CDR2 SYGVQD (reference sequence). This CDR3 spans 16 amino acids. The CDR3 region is CASSEFRGSPKYEQYV. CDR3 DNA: TGCGCCAGCAGTGAGTTCAGGGGGTCCCCCAAGTACGAGCAGTACGTC.

The CDR3 bases are TGTGCCAGCAGCTCCACGACAGGGAGGGTTGAAAAACTGTTTTTT. As protein: CASSSTTGRVEKLFF. The rearrangement joins TRBV7-6 to TRBJ1-4; 7 positions agree with TRBD1. The J segment lost 7 bases and the V segment lost 4 bases, leaving 9 bases of the junction unmatched. CDR1 is SGHVS, CDR2 FNYEAQ, per germline. The CDR3 runs to 15 residues.

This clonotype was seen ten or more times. In nucleotides, the CDR3 is TGTGCCATCAGAGAGGGACTGACTGAAGCTTTCTTT. Translation gives CAIREGLTEAFF. This rearrangement joins TRBV10-3 to TRBJ1-1; D perhaps matches TRBD1 (5 bases). Germline assignment: CDR1 ENHRY and CDR2 SYGVKD. The V end lost 6 bases, the J end lost 5 bases, and 10 bases lay between the germline ends. The CDR3 is made up of 12 amino acids.

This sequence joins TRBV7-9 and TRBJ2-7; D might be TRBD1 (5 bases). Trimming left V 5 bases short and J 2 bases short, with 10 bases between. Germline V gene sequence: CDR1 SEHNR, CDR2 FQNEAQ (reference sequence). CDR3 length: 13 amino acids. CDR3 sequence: CASSTSTAYEQYF. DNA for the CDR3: TGTGCCAGCAGCACTTCGACAGCCTACGAGCAGTACTTC. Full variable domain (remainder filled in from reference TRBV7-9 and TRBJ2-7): DTGVSQNPRHKITKRGQNVTFRCDPISEHNRLYWYRQTLGQGPEFLTYFQNEAQLEKSRLLSDRFSAERPKGSFSTLEIQRTEQGDSAMYLCASSTSTAYEQYFGPGTRLTVT.

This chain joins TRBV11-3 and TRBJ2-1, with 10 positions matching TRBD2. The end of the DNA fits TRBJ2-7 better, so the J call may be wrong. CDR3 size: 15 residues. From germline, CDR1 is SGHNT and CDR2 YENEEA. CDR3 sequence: CASSLVPSGGIEQYF. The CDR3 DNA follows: TGTGCCAGCAGCTTAGTCCCTAGCGGGGGAATCGAGCAGTACTTC.

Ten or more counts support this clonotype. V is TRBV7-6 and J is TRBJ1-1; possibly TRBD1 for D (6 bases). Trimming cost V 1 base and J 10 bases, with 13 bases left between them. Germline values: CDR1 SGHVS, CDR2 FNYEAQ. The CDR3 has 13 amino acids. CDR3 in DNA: TGTGCCAGCAGCTTAGATCGGGACACGGGAGCTTTCTTT. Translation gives CASSLDRDTGAFF. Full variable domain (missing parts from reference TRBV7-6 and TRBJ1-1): GAGVSQSPRYKVTKRGQDVALRCDPISGHVSLYWYRQALGQGPEFLTYFNYEAQQDKSGLPNDRFSAERPEGSISTLTIQRTEQRDSAMYRCASSLDRDTGAFFGQGTRLTVV.

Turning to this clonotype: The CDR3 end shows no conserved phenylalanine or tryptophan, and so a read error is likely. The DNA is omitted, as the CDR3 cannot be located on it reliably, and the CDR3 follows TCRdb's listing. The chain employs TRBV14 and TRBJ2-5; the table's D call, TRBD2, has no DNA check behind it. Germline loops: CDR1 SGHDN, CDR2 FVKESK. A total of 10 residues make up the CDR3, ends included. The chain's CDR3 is CASSPQGPNG.

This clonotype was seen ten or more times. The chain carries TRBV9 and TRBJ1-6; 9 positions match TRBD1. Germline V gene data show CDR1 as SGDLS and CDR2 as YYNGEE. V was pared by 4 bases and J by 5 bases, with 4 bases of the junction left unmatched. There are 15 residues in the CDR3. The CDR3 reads CASSRGQGNNSPLHF. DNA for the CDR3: TGTGCCAGCAGCAGAGGACAGGGGAATAATTCACCCCTCCACTTT. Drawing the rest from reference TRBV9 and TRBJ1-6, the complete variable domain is DSGVTQTPKHLITATGQRVTLRCSPRSGDLSVYWYQQSLDQGLQFLIQYYNGEERAKGNILERFSAQQFPDLHSELNLSSLELGDSALYFCASSRGQGNNSPLHFGNGTRLTVT.

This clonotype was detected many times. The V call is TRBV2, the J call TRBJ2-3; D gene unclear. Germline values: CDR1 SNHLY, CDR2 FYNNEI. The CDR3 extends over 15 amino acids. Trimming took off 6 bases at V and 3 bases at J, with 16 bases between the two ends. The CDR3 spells CASRTNSGLTDTQYF. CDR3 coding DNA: TGTGCCAGCAGAACGAACAGTGGGTTAACAGATACGCAGTATTTT. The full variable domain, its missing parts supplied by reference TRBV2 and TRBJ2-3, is EPEVTQTPSHQVTQMGQEVILRCVPISNHLYFYWYRQILGQKVEFLVSFYNNEISEKSEIFDDQFSVERPDGSNFTLKIRSTKLEDSAMYFCASRTNSGLTDTQYFGPGTRLTVL.

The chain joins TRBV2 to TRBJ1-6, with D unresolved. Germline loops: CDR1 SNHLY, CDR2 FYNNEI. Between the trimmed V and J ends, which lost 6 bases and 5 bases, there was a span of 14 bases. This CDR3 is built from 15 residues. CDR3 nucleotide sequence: TGTGCCAGCAGGGGAAGTGCAGCCAATAATTCACCCCTCCACTTT. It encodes CASRGSAANNSPLHF.